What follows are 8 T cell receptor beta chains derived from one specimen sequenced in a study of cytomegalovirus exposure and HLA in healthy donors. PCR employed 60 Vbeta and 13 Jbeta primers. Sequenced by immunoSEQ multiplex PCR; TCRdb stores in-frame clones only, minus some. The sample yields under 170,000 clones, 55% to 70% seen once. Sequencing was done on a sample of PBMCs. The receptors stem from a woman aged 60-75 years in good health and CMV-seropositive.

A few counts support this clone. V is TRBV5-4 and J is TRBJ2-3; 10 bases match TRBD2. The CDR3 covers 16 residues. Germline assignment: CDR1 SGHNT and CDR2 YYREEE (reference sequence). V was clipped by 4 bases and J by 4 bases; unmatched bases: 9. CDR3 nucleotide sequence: TGTGCCAGCAGCAGCACAGCGGGAGGGCGGGCAGATACGCAGTATTTT. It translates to CASSSTAGGRADTQYF.

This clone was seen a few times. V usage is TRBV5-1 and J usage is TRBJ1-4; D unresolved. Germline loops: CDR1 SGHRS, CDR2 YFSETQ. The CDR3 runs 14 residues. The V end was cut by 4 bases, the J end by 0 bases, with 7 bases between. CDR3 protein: CASSQATTNEKLFF. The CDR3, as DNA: TGCGCCAGCAGCCAAGCTACAACTAATGAAAAACTGTTTTTT. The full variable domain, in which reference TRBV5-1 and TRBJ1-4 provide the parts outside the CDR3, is KAGVTQTPRYLIKTRGQQVTLSCSPISGHRSVSWYQQTPGQGLQFLFEYFSETQRNKGNFPGRFSGRQFSNSRSEMNVSTLELGDSALYLCASSQATTNEKLFFGSGTQLSVL.

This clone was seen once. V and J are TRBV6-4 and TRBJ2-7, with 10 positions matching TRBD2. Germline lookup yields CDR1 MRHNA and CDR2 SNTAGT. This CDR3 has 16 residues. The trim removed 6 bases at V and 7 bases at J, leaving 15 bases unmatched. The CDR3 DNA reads TGTGCCAGCAGACCGTGGACTAGCGGTCCCCTCGGGGAGCAGTACTTC. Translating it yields CASRPWTSGPLGEQYF.

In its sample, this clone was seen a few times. The CDR3 is CASKPALAVLDNEQFF. As DNA, the CDR3 is TGTGCCAGCAAGCCCGCCCTGGCGGTGTTGGACAATGAGCAGTTCTTC. This chain joins TRBV27 and TRBJ2-1; D remains unclear. Germline V lookup: CDR1 MNHEY, CDR2 SMNVEV (reference sequence). There are 16 residues in the CDR3. The germline V and J ends were trimmed by 7 bases and 5 bases, with 21 bases remaining between them.

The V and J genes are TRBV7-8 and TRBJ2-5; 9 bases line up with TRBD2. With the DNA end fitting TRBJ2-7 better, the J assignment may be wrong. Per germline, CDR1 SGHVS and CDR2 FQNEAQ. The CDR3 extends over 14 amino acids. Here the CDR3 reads CASSLAAGGYEQYF. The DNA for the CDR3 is TGTGCCAGCAGCTTAGCAGCGGGAGGATACGAGCAGTACTTC.

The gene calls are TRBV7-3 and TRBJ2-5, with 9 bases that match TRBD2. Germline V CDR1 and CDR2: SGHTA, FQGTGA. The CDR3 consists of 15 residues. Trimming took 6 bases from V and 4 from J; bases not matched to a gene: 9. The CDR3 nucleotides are TGTGCCAGCAGTGCCTATAGCGGGAGTTTAGAGACCCAGTACTTC. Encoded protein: CASSAYSGSLETQYF.

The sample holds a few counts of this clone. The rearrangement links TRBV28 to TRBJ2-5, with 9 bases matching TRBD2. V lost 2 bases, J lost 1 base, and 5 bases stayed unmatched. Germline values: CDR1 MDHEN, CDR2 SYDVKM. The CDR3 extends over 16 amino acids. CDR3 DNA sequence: TGTGCCAGCAGTTTAGGGCTAGCGGGATTCCAAGAGACCCAGTACTTC. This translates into CASSLGLAGFQETQYF.

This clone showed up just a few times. The DNA for the CDR3 is TGTGCCAGCAGTGAATGGAGGGATCTCACAGATACGCAGTATTTT. Translating gives CASSEWRDLTDTQYF. The V and J genes are TRBV6-1 and TRBJ2-3; D might be TRBD2 (6 bases). The CDR3 is 15 residues long. V dropped 2 bases and J dropped 2 bases, with 11 bases sitting between them. From germline, CDR1 is MNHNS and CDR2 SASEGT.